A single sample gave rise to the 16 T cell receptor beta chains below, sequenced in a study of blood T cells in healthy people across ages. A second about 6 to 12 cycle PCR used barcoded and J-beta primers. TCRdb itself ran the 5' RACE reads through MiXCR, one entry per CDR3 protein. The repertoire includes 1.5 million to 2 million distinct CDR3 sequences, around 48% of them detected once, and about 2.1% sits in the top ten. Sequenced material: blood. Source of these receptors: a woman aged 40 to 50 in good health.

This chain links TRBV9 with TRBJ2-3; TRBD2 aligns across 9 bases. The CDR3 is 15 residues long. V shed 4 bases and J 2 bases; nucleotides not matched to a gene: 5. Germline V lookup: CDR1 SGDLS, CDR2 YYNGEE. The CDR3 bases are TGTGCCAGCAGCTCTCTAGCGGGGATCACAGATACGCAGTATTTT. Translated, it gives CASSSLAGITDTQYF.

The table lists this clonotype with a count of one. The chain joins TRBV7-3 to TRBJ2-5; no clear D. There are 14 residues in the CDR3. Between the trimmed V and J ends, which lost 5 bases and 11 bases, there was a span of 21 bases. Germline lookup yields CDR1 SGHTA and CDR2 FQGTGA. The CDR3 DNA sequence: TGTGCCAGCAGCAATAATCGGGTCTACAATGAGCAGTACTTC. Translated, it gives CASSNNRVYNEQYF.

The DNA for the CDR3 is TGTGCCAGCAGCTTTCAGCCAGGACCACTAGCCAAAAACATTCAGTACTTC. It yields the protein CASSFQPGPLAKNIQYF. The rearrangement links TRBV7-2 to TRBJ2-4; D is uncertain. Germline-derived CDR1 and CDR2 are SGHTA and FQGNSA. The CDR3 is 17 amino acids. Trimming shortened V by 3 bases and J by 0 bases, and 15 bases separated the two germline ends.

Only a few counts were recorded for this clonotype. V gene TRBV4-3 combines with J gene TRBJ2-1; TRBD2 might be the D (7 bases). The CDR3 has 15 residues. Looked up from germline, CDR1 is LGHNA and CDR2 is YSLEER. Trimming removed 4 bases from V and 4 bases from J, with 14 bases in between. The CDR3: CASSPGKGGYNEQFF. In DNA, the CDR3 is TGCGCCAGCAGCCCCGGGAAGGGGGGGTACAATGAGCAGTTCTTC.

The V call is TRBV29-1, the J call TRBJ2-6; TRBD1 matches 10 bases. V was pared by 1 base and J by 0 bases, with 6 bases of the junction left unmatched. Germline V gene lookup returns CDR1 SQVTM and CDR2 ANQGSEA. The CDR3 has 18 residues. The DNA for the CDR3 is TGCAGCGTTGAAGGGGGGGACAGGGGTACCTCTGGGGCCAACGTCCTGACTTTC. Protein sequence: CSVEGGDRGTSGANVLTF.

This clonotype has just a few counts. The rearrangement links TRBV5-1 to TRBJ2-6; TRBD1 is a possible D gene (5 bases). Germline V lookup: CDR1 SGHRS, CDR2 YFSETQ. Trimming pared 1 base from V and 2 bases from J, leaving 10 bases between. There are 16 residues in the CDR3. CDR3 protein: CASSLTMTAGANVLTF. The CDR3, as DNA: TGCGCCAGCAGCTTGACAATGACAGCTGGGGCCAACGTCCTGACTTTC.

This clonotype has just a few counts. V gene TRBV6-5 combines with J gene TRBJ1-1, with 7 bases that match TRBD1. V lost 5 bases, J lost 0 bases, and 6 bases stayed unmatched. The CDR3 spans 15 residues. Per the germline V gene, CDR1 is MNHEY and CDR2 is SVGAGI. The CDR3 protein is CASSRETGLNTEAFF. The CDR3 DNA reads as TGTGCCAGCAGTAGAGAGACAGGGTTGAACACTGAAGCTTTCTTT.

In this sample, this clonotype turned up a few times. The rearrangement uses TRBV7-2 and TRBJ2-6, with D uncertain. Per germline, CDR1 SGHTA and CDR2 FQGNSA. With 1 base removed from V and 2 bases from J, the gap between germline ends came to 12 bases. This CDR3 has 17 residues. The CDR3, as DNA: TGTGCCAGCAGCTTAGACGGTTGGTCAGCTGGGGCCAACGTCCTGACTTTC. The encoded protein is CASSLDGWSAGANVLTF.

This CDR3 is CASRRGVSADTQYF. CDR3 coding DNA: TGTGCCAGCAGACGGGGCGTGAGTGCAGATACGCAGTATTTT. The rearrangement uses TRBV6-2 or TRBV6-3 and TRBJ2-3; D might be TRBD1 or TRBD2, each matching 5 bases. Germline V gene sequence: CDR1 MNHEY, CDR2 SVGEGT. Trimming pared 6 bases from V and 4 bases from J, leaving 14 bases between. There are 14 residues in the CDR3.

The gene calls are TRBV7-3 and TRBJ2-1; 7 bases align to TRBD1. The J segment lost 5 bases and the V segment lost 5 bases, leaving 6 bases of the junction unmatched. The CDR3 runs to 14 residues. The germline CDR1 and CDR2 sequences are SGHTA and FQGTGA. CDR3 region: CASSPGQSHNEQFF. The CDR3, as DNA: TGTGCCAGCAGCCCGGGACAGTCTCACAATGAGCAGTTCTTC.

This clonotype was recorded once. V usage is TRBV20-1 and J usage is TRBJ2-5, with TRBD2 matching 14 bases. The germline V gene encodes CDR1 DFQATT and CDR2 SNEGSKA (reference sequence). This CDR3 contains 16 residues. J lost 4 bases, V lost 1 base, and 5 bases had no gene match. The CDR3 spells CSARGRLAGGPETQYF. CDR3 DNA: TGCAGTGCTAGAGGTCGACTAGCGGGGGGGCCAGAGACCCAGTACTTC.

The V call is TRBV6-1, the J call TRBJ2-3; D is uncertain. Trimming removed 6 bases from V and 0 bases from J, with 19 bases in between. This CDR3 spans 17 amino acids. CDR1 is MNHNS, CDR2 SASEGT, per germline. The chain's CDR3 is CASSPFSFTSSTDTQYF. The DNA for the CDR3 is TGTGCCAGCAGCCCCTTCTCCTTTACCTCTAGCACAGATACGCAGTATTTT.

This clonotype showed up just a few times. The CDR3 loop is CASRGYTF. The CDR3, as DNA: TGTGCCAGCAGGGGCTACACCTTC. This sequence joins TRBV6-1 and TRBJ1-2, with no clear D. This CDR3 spans 8 amino acids. V shed 6 bases and J shed 8 bases, with 1 base lying between them. CDR1 and CDR2 from the germline V gene are MNHNS and SASEGT.

This clonotype has a count of ten or more. The CDR3 is CSATGAGAGDTQYF. The CDR3 DNA sequence: TGCAGCGCCACAGGGGCAGGGGCAGGGGATACGCAGTATTTT. The chain recombines TRBV29-1 with TRBJ2-3; 7 bases align to TRBD1. In germline, CDR1 is SQVTM, CDR2 ANQGSEA. This CDR3 contains 14 residues. V was clipped by 7 bases and J by 6 bases; unmatched bases: 13.

The chain combines TRBV7-2 with TRBJ2-4; the D gene is possibly TRBD1 (6 bases). Per germline, CDR1 SGHTA and CDR2 FQGNSA. This CDR3 region has 14 residues. V was pared by 3 bases and J by 13 bases, with 19 bases between. CDR3 region: CASSLRTDLGEQYF. Here the CDR3 DNA reads TGTGCCAGCAGCTTGCGGACAGATCTGGGGGAGCAGTACTTC.

This clonotype was observed a few times. The chain couples TRBV7-2 to TRBJ1-5; D unclear. Germline CDR1 SGHTA, CDR2 FQGNSA. V was shortened by 1 base and J by 7 bases, with 11 bases between the two germline ends. CDR3 size: 14 residues. CDR3 bases: TGTGCCAGCAGCTTAGGGATCGGCGGGCAGCCCCAGCATTTT. Protein product: CASSLGIGGQPQHF. Complete variable domain (other parts from reference TRBV7-2 and TRBJ1-5): GAGVSQSPSNKVTEKGKDVELRCDPISGHTALYWYRQSLGQGLEFLIYFQGNSAPDKSGLPSDRFSAERTGGSVSTLTIQRTQQEDSAVYLCASSLGIGGQPQHFGDGTRLSIL.